The 7 T cell receptor beta chains below all came from one sample that was sequenced in a study of blood T cell repertoires in COVID-19 (dated by TCRdb to 2020 to 2021). The library relied on the immunoSEQ multiplex PCR assay. TCRdb mirrors the immuneACCESS table, restricted to in-frame sequences. Some clones are absent from its copies; in checked studies, under half trace to an unresolved V gene, and the reason for the others is unknown. The table for this sample lists around 26,000 clones; around 88% of them were counted only once. The ten largest account for over 15% of the sample. The sequencing input was peripheral blood. These receptors all come from a human donor in a cohort sampled during active COVID-19.

The chain recombines TRBV5-1 with TRBJ2-1, with TRBD1 matching 10 bases. Germline V gene sequence: CDR1 SGHRS, CDR2 YFSETQ. J was trimmed by 4 bases and V by 1 base; bases with no gene match: 2. This CDR3 spans 15 amino acids. CDR3 region: CASSLRTGGYNEQFF. Written as DNA, the CDR3 is TGCGCCAGCAGCTTGAGGACAGGGGGATACAATGAGCAGTTCTTC.

This clone was seen a single time. The chain couples TRBV5-6 to TRBJ1-2; 7 bases are a match to TRBD1. Trimming removed 4 bases from V and 5 bases from J; junction bases left unmatched: 14. The CDR3 length is 16 residues. The germline gives CDR1 SGHDT, CDR2 YYEEEE. As DNA, the CDR3 is TGTGCCAGCAGCCCTTCAATGGGGACAGAGGCTTATGGCTACACCTTC. This encodes CASSPSMGTEAYGYTF. The variable domain in full, completed from reference TRBV5-6 and TRBJ1-2, reads DAGVTQSPTHLIKTRGQQVTLRCSPKSGHDTVSWYQQALGQGPQFIFQYYEEEERQRGNFPDRFSGHQFPNYSSELNVNALLLGDSALYLCASSPSMGTEAYGYTFGSGTRLTVV.

The CDR3 DNA reads TGTGCCAGCAGACCGGGACAGGGGGCATATCAGCCCCAGCATTTT. Amino acids: CASRPGQGAYQPQHF. The rearrangement joins TRBV27 to TRBJ1-5, with 12 positions matching TRBD1. The CDR3 has 15 amino acids. V was clipped by 6 bases and J by 5 bases; unmatched bases: 5. Germline CDR1 is MNHEY and CDR2 is SMNVEV (reference sequence).

The V gene is TRBV6-5, the J gene TRBJ1-5; 10 nucleotides line up with TRBD1. The CDR3 consists of 15 residues. V shed 5 bases, J shed 5 bases, and the junction held 6 bases outside the gene matches. CDR1 and CDR2 (germline): MNHEY, SVGAGI. In DNA form, the CDR3 reads TGTGCCAGCAGTACCGGACAGGGGGTTTATCAGCCCCAGCATTTT. This gives the protein CASSTGQGVYQPQHF.

The CDR3 protein is CASSQAAGVPYEQYF. In DNA, the CDR3 is TGCGCCAGCAGCCAAGCCGCGGGAGTTCCCTACGAGCAGTACTTC. The chain combines TRBV4-3 with TRBJ2-7; TRBD2 matches 7 bases. The ends lost 1 base at V and 2 bases at J; junction bases unmatched: 5. Germline loops: CDR1 LGHNA, CDR2 YSLEER. This CDR3 has 15 residues.

A few counts support this clone. The V call is TRBV28, the J call TRBJ1-2; possible D gene TRBD1, 5 bases. This CDR3 spans 12 amino acids. Trimming took off 11 bases at V and 4 bases at J, with 14 bases between the two ends. CDR1 is MDHEN and CDR2 is SYDVKM in the germline V gene. As DNA, the CDR3 is TGTGCCGTCCGGGGGTTCGGCTATGGCTACACCTTC. Its translation: CAVRGFGYGYTF.

V gene TRBV4-1 combines with J gene TRBJ2-5, with TRBD1 matching over 7 bases. Germline CDR1 is MGHRA and CDR2 is YSYEKL. The trim removed 3 bases at V and 1 base at J, leaving 5 bases unmatched. The CDR3 covers 15 residues. The CDR3 DNA reads TGCGCCAGCAGCCAGAACGACAGGGCCCAAGAGACCCAGTACTTC. This codes for CASSQNDRAQETQYF.